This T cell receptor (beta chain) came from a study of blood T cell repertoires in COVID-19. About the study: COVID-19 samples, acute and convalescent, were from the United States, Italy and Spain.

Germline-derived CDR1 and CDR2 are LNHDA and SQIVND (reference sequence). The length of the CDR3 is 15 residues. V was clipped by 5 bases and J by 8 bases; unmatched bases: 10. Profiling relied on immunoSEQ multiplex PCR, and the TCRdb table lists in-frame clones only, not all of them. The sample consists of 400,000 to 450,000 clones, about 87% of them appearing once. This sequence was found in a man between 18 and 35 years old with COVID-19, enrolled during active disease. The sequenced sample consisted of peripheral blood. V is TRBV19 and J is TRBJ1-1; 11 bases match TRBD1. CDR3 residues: CASSLRTGGTGEAFF. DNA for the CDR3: TGTGCCAGTAGTTTACGGACAGGGGGCACAGGGGAAGCTTTCTTT. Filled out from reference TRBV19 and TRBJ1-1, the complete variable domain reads DGGITQSPKYLFRKEGQNVTLSCEQNLNHDAMYWYRQDPGQGLRLIYYSQIVNDFQKGDIAEGYSVSREKKESFPLTVTSAQKNPTAFYLCASSLRTGGTGEAFFGQGTRLTVV.